This is a list of T cell receptor beta chains from one sample in a study of blood T cell repertoires in COVID-19. Profiled with immunoSEQ multiplex PCR; TCRdb holds only in-frame clones, not every one. The table lists around 150,000 clones, more than 75% of them singletons. The sample taken for sequencing was peripheral blood. The receptors derive from a man aged 70 or older with acute or convalescent COVID-19. Both conserved end residues are part of each CDR3. A D gene is named only where the DNA matches it firmly. Size is omitted from some rows. Given values are once, few, many or a class for expanded clones.

clone_size: NA
v_call: TRBV19
d_call: NA
j_call: TRBJ2-7
cdr3_aa: CASSRDYEQYF
cdr3_nt: TGTGCCAGTAGCCGGGACTACGAGCAGTACTTC

clone_size: NA
v_call: TRBV7-8
d_call: NA
j_call: TRBJ1-5
cdr3_aa: CASSLRGWNQPQHF
cdr3_nt: TGTGCCAGCAGCTTAAGGGGGTGGAATCAGCCCCAGCATTTT

clone_size: few
v_call: TRBV9
d_call: TRBD2
j_call: TRBJ2-1
cdr3_aa: CASSEGLMAGAYNEQFF
cdr3_nt: TGTGCCAGCAGCGAGGGCCTAATGGCGGGAGCCTACAATGAGCAGTTCTTC

clone_size: NA
v_call: TRBV7-9
d_call: NA
j_call: TRBJ1-5
cdr3_aa: CASSLDGFSDQPQHF
cdr3_nt: TGTGCCAGCAGCTTAGACGGTTTCTCGGATCAGCCCCAGCATTTT

clone_size: once
v_call: TRBV7-3
d_call: TRBD2
j_call: TRBJ2-7
cdr3_aa: CASSLIAGSEQYF
cdr3_nt: TGTGCCAGCAGCTTAATAGCGGGGAGCGAGCAGTACTTC

clone_size: NA
v_call: TRBV7-9
d_call: TRBD1
j_call: TRBJ2-6
cdr3_aa: CASSQGQGEVANVLTF
cdr3_nt: TGTGCCAGCAGCCAAGGACAGGGGGAGGTTGCCAACGTCCTGACTTTC

clone_size: NA
v_call: TRBV6-5
d_call: NA
j_call: TRBJ1-1
cdr3_aa: CASQGTLNTEAFF
cdr3_nt: TGTGCCTCTCAGGGCACTTTGAACACTGAAGCTTTCTTT

clone_size: NA
v_call: TRBV5-6
d_call: TRBD1
j_call: TRBJ2-7
cdr3_aa: CASSLRGQTYEQYF
cdr3_nt: TGTGCCAGCAGCTTGAGGGGGCAGACCTACGAGCAGTACTTC

clone_size: NA
v_call: TRBV11-2
d_call: NA
j_call: TRBJ1-1
cdr3_aa: CASSSGGYMNTEAFF
cdr3_nt: TGTGCCAGCAGCTCAGGAGGGTACATGAACACTGAAGCTTTCTTT

clone_size: NA
v_call: TRBV28
d_call: NA
j_call: TRBJ1-3
cdr3_aa: CASSLGGGSGNTIYF
cdr3_nt: TGTGCCAGCTCTCTAGGCGGGGGCTCTGGAAACACCATATATTTT

clone_size: NA
v_call: TRBV6-5
d_call: NA
j_call: TRBJ2-1
cdr3_aa: CASNRGQINEQFF
cdr3_nt: TGTGCCAGCAACCGAGGACAGATCAATGAGCAGTTCTTC

clone_size: NA
v_call: TRBV5-8
d_call: TRBD2
j_call: TRBJ2-1
cdr3_aa: CASSPWTSGRVNEQFF
cdr3_nt: TGTGCCAGCAGCCCTTGGACTAGCGGGAGGGTGAATGAGCAGTTCTTC

clone_size: NA
v_call: TRBV19
d_call: TRBD1
j_call: TRBJ2-2
cdr3_aa: CASTRDRRANGELFF
cdr3_nt: TGTGCCAGTACCCGGGACAGGCGGGCGAACGGGGAGCTGTTTTTT

clone_size: few
v_call: TRBV5-1
d_call: NA
j_call: TRBJ2-1
cdr3_aa: CASSLVWGPGNEQFF
cdr3_nt: TGCGCCAGCAGCTTGGTGTGGGGGCCGGGCAATGAGCAGTTCTTC

clone_size: NA
v_call: TRBV14
d_call: NA
j_call: TRBJ1-1
cdr3_aa: CASSRRAGITEAFF
cdr3_nt: TGTGCCAGCAGTCGAAGGGCGGGTATCACTGAAGCTTTCTTT

clone_size: NA
v_call: TRBV3-1/TRBV3-2
d_call: TRBD2
j_call: TRBJ2-1
cdr3_aa: CASSTQWSGRNEQFF
cdr3_nt: TGTGCCAGCAGCACGCAATGGAGCGGGAGGAATGAGCAGTTCTTC

clone_size: NA
v_call: TRBV18
d_call: TRBD1
j_call: TRBJ2-7
cdr3_aa: CASSPVVTGGALGEQYF
cdr3_nt: TGTGCCAGCTCACCAGTGGTGACAGGGGGCGCGTTGGGGGAGCAGTACTTC

clone_size: NA
v_call: TRBV6-5
d_call: NA
j_call: TRBJ2-7
cdr3_aa: CASRSLGGSVAEQYF
cdr3_nt: TGTGCCAGCAGATCCCTGGGGGGTAGCGTTGCCGAGCAGTACTTC

clone_size: once
v_call: TRBV19
d_call: NA
j_call: TRBJ1-2
cdr3_aa: CASSPGRGYGYTF
cdr3_nt: TGTGCCAGTAGTCCCGGACGGGGCTATGGCTACACCTTC

clone_size: NA
v_call: TRBV7-9
d_call: NA
j_call: TRBJ1-1
cdr3_aa: CASSFFGNTEAFF
cdr3_nt: TGTGCCAGCAGCTTTTTCGGGAACACTGAAGCTTTCTTT

clone_size: few
v_call: TRBV28
d_call: NA
j_call: TRBJ1-1
cdr3_aa: CASGGGSTEAFF
cdr3_nt: TGTGCCAGCGGGGGGGGAAGCACTGAAGCTTTCTTT

clone_size: NA
v_call: TRBV18
d_call: TRBD2
j_call: TRBJ2-7
cdr3_aa: CASSPSVAGGYEQYF
cdr3_nt: TGTGCCAGCTCACCATCAGTAGCGGGAGGCTACGAGCAGTACTTC

clone_size: NA
v_call: TRBV7-8
d_call: NA
j_call: TRBJ2-5
cdr3_aa: CASSPHGGAFQETQYF
cdr3_nt: TGTGCCAGCAGCCCCCACGGCGGGGCCTTCCAAGAGACCCAGTACTTC

clone_size: NA
v_call: TRBV18
d_call: NA
j_call: TRBJ1-2
cdr3_aa: CASSPGYRQVRGTF
cdr3_nt: TGTGCCAGCTCACCAGGGTACAGGCAAGTGCGTGGCACCTTC